These 20 T cell receptor beta chains originate from one sample sequenced in a study of T cells after posttransplantation cyclophosphamide. The method was immunoSEQ multiplex PCR; TCRdb's version includes in-frame clones alone and lacks a portion of them. Singletons are absent from the sample, which has 44,000 or so clones. Input material: PBMCs. The source of these receptors is a man aged 40-50 years in good health, CMV-negative, and a related stem cell transplant donor.

This clone was detected ten times or more. The chain links TRBV5-4 to TRBJ1-3; the D is unclear. Trimming took 4 bases from V and 4 from J, leaving 12 bases between them. Germline V gene lookup returns CDR1 SGHNT and CDR2 YYREEE (reference sequence). The length of the CDR3 is 14 residues. Here the CDR3 reads CASSRRGSGNTIYF. The CDR3 DNA sequence: TGTGCCAGCAGCCGCCGCGGGTCGGGAAACACCATATATTTT.

This clone was counted at least ten times. The V call is TRBV7-2, the J call TRBJ2-7; D is unresolved. Trimming stripped 0 bases from V and 3 bases from J, with 9 bases between. Germline V lookup: CDR1 SGHTA, CDR2 FQGNSA. This CDR3 is 14 amino acids long. CDR3 DNA sequence: TGTGCCAGCAGCTTAGCCGGCCCGGGCTACGAGCAGTACTTC. Its protein is CASSLAGPGYEQYF.

The sample holds many counts of this clone. The J gene is TRBJ2-7, the V gene TRBV7-2; 7 bases align to TRBD1. The V and J ends lost 5 bases and 2 bases, in that order; junction bases with no gene match: 9. The CDR3 has 15 residues. The germline V gene encodes CDR1 SGHTA and CDR2 FQGNSA. The CDR3 coding sequence is TGTGCCAGCAGCCCCGGCACAGGGGTGCCCTACGAGCAGTACTTC. Translating it yields CASSPGTGVPYEQYF.

This clone has ten or more counts. This sequence joins TRBV21-1 and TRBJ2-7; TRBD1, as called in the table, went unchecked against the DNA. TRBV21-1 is recorded as a pseudogene. The CDR3 has 18 amino acids. CDR3 coding DNA: TGTGCCAGCAGCAAAGGTCGCAGGGGGCAAGTTGGTTCCTACGAGCAGTACTTC. It is translated as CASSKGRRGQVGSYEQYF.

This clone showed up many times. This rearrangement joins TRBV4-2 to TRBJ1-5; tentative D call: TRBD1 (5 bases). The CDR3 length is 13 residues. CDR1 LGHNA and CDR2 YNFKEQ come from the germline V gene. Trimming took off 1 base at V and 5 bases at J, with 6 bases between the two ends. In DNA, the CDR3 is TGTGCCAGCAGCCAAGGCAGGGATCAGCCCCAGCATTTT. Translated: CASSQGRDQPQHF.

This clone was counted at least ten times. J is TRBJ2-2 and V is TRBV11-2; 8 positions match TRBD2. The CDR3 runs 14 residues. CDR1 is SGHAT, CDR2 FQNNGV, per germline. Trimming removed 5 bases from V and 6 bases from J; junction bases left unmatched: 5. The CDR3 region is CASSLAGGAGELFF. Written as DNA, the CDR3 is TGTGCCAGCAGCCTAGCCGGGGGGGCCGGGGAGCTGTTTTTT. The full variable domain, with the rest looked up from reference TRBV11-2 and TRBJ2-2, is EAGVAQSPRYKIIEKRQSVAFWCNPISGHATLYWYQQILGQGPKLLIQFQNNGVVDDSQLPKDRFSAERLKGVDSTLKIQPAKLEDSAVYLCASSLAGGAGELFFGEGSRLTVL.

This clone was counted many times. The chain combines TRBV28 with TRBJ2-7, with 10 bases identical to TRBD2. This CDR3 region has 13 residues. Germline CDR1 MDHEN, CDR2 SYDVKM. The junction had 4 bases not matched to a gene; V was cut back by 5 bases and J by 6 bases. This chain's CDR3 is CASSLAGDREQYF. CDR3 coding DNA: TGTGCCAGCAGTCTAGCGGGAGATCGCGAGCAGTACTTC.

This clone has ten or more counts. The V call is TRBV7-3, the J call TRBJ2-1, with 14 bases aligning to TRBD2. Trimming removed 7 bases from V and 10 bases from J; junction bases left unmatched: 9. The CDR3 totals 15 residues. CDR1 is SGHTA, CDR2 FQGTGA, per germline. CDR3 DNA: TGTGCCAGCAACAACGGACTAGCGGGAGGAGGCGAGCAGTTCTTC. This encodes CASNNGLAGGGEQFF.

This clone was counted ten times or more. The rearrangement uses TRBV7-6 and TRBJ2-2; possible D gene TRBD1, 6 bases. The germline CDR1 and CDR2 sequences are SGHVS and FNYEAQ. The germline V and J ends were trimmed by 5 bases and 6 bases, with 19 bases remaining between them. This CDR3 comprises 16 residues. The CDR3 DNA is TGTGCCAGCAGCCTAAACCTCAGGGGTTCGTCCGGGGAGCTGTTTTTT. Protein: CASSLNLRGSSGELFF.

This clone was detected ten times or more. V is TRBV2 and J is TRBJ1-1; tentatively, D is TRBD1 (5 bases). This CDR3 region has 14 residues. Per the germline V gene, CDR1 is SNHLY and CDR2 is FYNNEI. V was trimmed by 7 bases and J by 1 base, leaving 13 bases between them. The CDR3 sequence: CASTKIDRNTEAFF. The CDR3 region has the DNA TGTGCCAGCACCAAGATCGACAGGAACACTGAAGCTTTCTTT.

In its sample, this clone was seen many times. The genes are TRBV27 and TRBJ1-5; D is ambiguous. Between the trimmed V and J ends, which lost 5 bases and 2 bases, there was a span of 13 bases. From germline, CDR1 is MNHEY and CDR2 SMNVEV (reference sequence). The CDR3 covers 15 residues. CDR3: CASSPRLTGNQPQHF. The CDR3 nucleotides are TGTGCCAGCAGTCCACGATTAACAGGCAATCAGCCCCAGCATTTT.

This clone occurred many times. The rearrangement joins TRBV4-3 to TRBJ1-2; D remains ambiguous. The V gene's germline CDR1 is LGHNA and CDR2 YSLEER. The CDR3 extends over 14 amino acids. Trimming took off 4 bases at V and 4 bases at J, with 13 bases between the two ends. The CDR3 bases are TGCGCCAGCAGCCGAGGAGACTCCCCCTATGGCTACACCTTC. Its translation is CASSRGDSPYGYTF.

This clone was seen ten or more times. Other DNA sequences of this sample code for an identical CDR3. V is TRBV5-1 and J is TRBJ2-1, with D perhaps matching TRBD2 (5 bases). Germline CDR1 SGHRS, CDR2 YFSETQ. There are 14 residues in the CDR3. The V gene lost 4 bases and the J gene lost 5 bases, with 13 bases spanning the gap. The CDR3 spells CASSRVLGNNEQFF. The CDR3, as DNA: TGCGCCAGCAGCCGGGTACTAGGAAACAATGAGCAGTTCTTC.

This clone was found many times. V is TRBV18 and J is TRBJ2-7; TRBD2 agrees at 8 bases. This CDR3 has 14 amino acids. Germline assignment: CDR1 KGHSH and CDR2 LQKENI. J gave up 2 bases and V 2 bases, and 2 bases lay outside the gene matches. CDR3 coding DNA: TGTGCCAGCTCACCATCGGGACTAGCCTACGAGCAGTACTTC. As protein: CASSPSGLAYEQYF.

There are many counts of this clone. The V and J genes are TRBV7-2 and TRBJ1-1, with no clear D. V lost 5 bases and J lost 4, with 5 bases in between. The CDR3 extends over 11 amino acids. Per germline, CDR1 SGHTA and CDR2 FQGNSA. The CDR3 coding sequence is TGTGCCAGCAGCCGGGTCACTGAAGCTTTCTTT. Translated: CASSRVTEAFF. Supplemented by reference TRBV7-2 and TRBJ1-1, the full variable domain reads GAGVSQSPSNKVTEKGKDVELRCDPISGHTALYWYRQSLGQGLEFLIYFQGNSAPDKSGLPSDRFSAERTGGSVSTLTIQRTQQEDSAVYLCASSRVTEAFFGQGTRLTVV.

Ten or more counts support this clone. The rearrangement uses TRBV7-9 and TRBJ1-1, with unresolved D. The CDR3 has 13 residues. Germline assignment: CDR1 SEHNR and CDR2 FQNEAQ (reference sequence). The V end lost 5 bases, the J end lost 2 bases, and 9 bases lay between the germline ends. The CDR3: CASSRSGNTEAFF. For the CDR3, the DNA is TGTGCCAGCAGCCGATCGGGTAACACTGAAGCTTTCTTT.

Details on this clone: At one boundary the junction diverges from the germline segment, which might be a read error. Different DNA sequences within this sample yield the same CDR3. The rearrangement uses TRBV28 and TRBJ2-3; 9 nucleotides align to TRBD2. Germline V gene sequence: CDR1 MDHEN, CDR2 SYDVKM. The CDR3 is 15 residues long. CDR3 residues: CASSLAGGPGDTQYF. In DNA form, the CDR3 reads TGCGCCAGCAGTTTGGCGGGAGGGCCGGGAGATACGCAGTATTTT.

This clone was observed many times. The chain joins TRBV7-3 to TRBJ2-2; weak D call: TRBD1 (6 bases). The V gene's germline CDR1 is SGHTA and CDR2 FQGTGA. CDR3 length: 14 residues. With 5 bases removed from V and 1 base from J, the gap between germline ends came to 8 bases. The CDR3 region has the DNA TGTGCCAGCAGCCCGACAGGGAACACCGGGGAGCTGTTTTTT. Translation gives CASSPTGNTGELFF. Filled out from reference TRBV7-3 and TRBJ2-2, the complete variable domain reads GAGVSQTPSNKVTEKGKYVELRCDPISGHTALYWYRQSLGQGPEFLIYFQGTGAADDSGLPNDRFFAVRPEGSVSTLKIQRTERGDSAVYLCASSPTGNTGELFFGEGSRLTVL.

This clone has a count of ten or more. J is TRBJ2-5 and V is TRBV28; TRBD1 matches at 7 bases. This CDR3 has 12 residues. Germline CDR1 and CDR2: MDHEN and SYDVKM. Unmatched junction bases numbered 5, after V lost 8 bases and J lost 5 bases. The CDR3, as DNA: TGTGCCAGCGAGACAGGGCTGGAGACCCAGTACTTC. It translates to CASETGLETQYF.

In this sample, this clone turned up many times. The rearrangement links TRBV28 to TRBJ2-7, with 11 bases aligning to TRBD1. V lost 6 bases and J lost 6; bases outside the gene matches: 4. Germline V lookup: CDR1 MDHEN, CDR2 SYDVKM. The CDR3 covers 13 residues. CDR3 nucleotide sequence: TGTGCCAGCAGCTGGGGACAGGGGGGCGAGCAGTACTTC. Residues: CASSWGQGGEQYF.